What follows is one TCR beta chain and its context. Antigen unknown. This record belongs to a study of cytomegalovirus exposure and HLA in healthy donors. CDR1 SGDLS and CDR2 YYNGEE come from the germline V gene. This CDR3 region has 16 residues. Trimming left V 0 bases short and J 7 bases short, with 14 bases between. Study results and limitations: Rare sequences made up most TCRs, while some public TCRs were found in many donors. First-cohort TCR clusters were later found to tend to co-occur in the roughly 120 validation repertoires.

Profiled with immunoSEQ multiplex PCR; TCRdb holds only in-frame clones, not every one. The sample has approximately 270,000 clones, nearly 90% seen once; the top ten hold under 0.4%. The donors were members of the roughly 120-subject validation cohort (separate from the approximately 730-subject first cohort). The chain has TRBV9 and TRBJ1-6; weak D call: TRBD1 (5 bases). What was sequenced was PBMCs. The source of this sequence is a woman aged 18-35 years in good health and CMV-seronegative. The CDR3 loop is CASSVDGPRGNSPLHF. As DNA, the CDR3 is TGTGCCAGCAGCGTAGATGGACCGCGGGGGAATTCACCCCTCCACTTT.